Given below is one T cell receptor (beta chain) in context. Its matching antigen is unknown. These data are taken from a study of cytomegalovirus exposure and HLA in healthy donors. Study-wide context: Earlier, some 180 million T cells were analyzed, and some 120 million unique TCR beta sequences were found among them. Findings of the study overall: Most TCR beta V segments were productive about 90% or about 30% of the time in an earlier analysis.

13 Jbeta primers and 60 Vbeta primers were used for the PCR. The protocol was immunoSEQ multiplex PCR, while the TCRdb copy is restricted to in-frame clones and leaves out a portion. This table holds roughly 130,000 clones, roughly 85% found once. The source is a boy younger than 18 in good health and CMV-seronegative. The sample consisted of PBMCs.

The CDR3 is CATSLGGPSGANVLTF. The CDR3 DNA sequence: TGTGCCACCAGCCTGGGGGGGCCCTCTGGGGCCAACGTCCTGACTTTC. The rearrangement links TRBV15 to TRBJ2-6; D might be TRBD2 (7 bases). Trimming cost V 5 bases and J 0 bases, with 11 bases left between them. From germline, CDR1 is LNHNV and CDR2 YYDKDF (reference sequence). This CDR3 region has 16 residues.